The source of this TCR beta chain is a study of beta chain features in type 1 diabetes. Study-level information: Summed over all samples, the examined sorted cells came to about 110 million.

General study points: Patients with Type 1 diabetes showed moderately but significantly shorter TCRB CDR3s in all four CD4+ subsets.

Germline V gene lookup returns CDR1 KGHSH and CDR2 LQKENI. The CDR3 consists of 13 residues. V shed 6 bases, J shed 2 bases, and the junction held 3 bases outside the gene matches. Investigators reverse transcribed all isolated RNA, so they sequenced expressed TCRB transcripts. Profiled with immunoSEQ multiplex PCR; TCRdb holds only in-frame clones, not every one. The sample consists of 240,000 or so clones, over 11% of them appearing once. This clone showed up just once. Its antigen is as yet unknown. The chain recombines TRBV18 with TRBJ1-2, with 7 bases that match TRBD1. This sequence originates from a young man with type 1 diabetes. The sequenced sample consisted of naive CD4+ T cells from blood. The CDR3: CASSGQANYGYTF. In DNA, the CDR3 is TGTGCCAGCTCCGGACAGGCAAACTATGGCTACACCTTC.